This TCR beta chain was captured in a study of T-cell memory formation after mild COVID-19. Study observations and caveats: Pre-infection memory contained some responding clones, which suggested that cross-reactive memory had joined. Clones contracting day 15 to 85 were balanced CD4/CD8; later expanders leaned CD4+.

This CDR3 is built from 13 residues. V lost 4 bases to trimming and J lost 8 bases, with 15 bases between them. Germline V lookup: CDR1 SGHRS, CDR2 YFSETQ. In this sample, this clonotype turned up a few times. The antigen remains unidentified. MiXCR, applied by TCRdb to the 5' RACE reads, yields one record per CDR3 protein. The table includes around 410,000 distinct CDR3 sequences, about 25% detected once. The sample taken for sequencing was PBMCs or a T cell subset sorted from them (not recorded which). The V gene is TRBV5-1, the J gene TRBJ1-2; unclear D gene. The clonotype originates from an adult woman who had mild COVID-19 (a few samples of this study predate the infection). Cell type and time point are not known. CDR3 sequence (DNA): TGCGCCAGCAGCCTCCCGACCCCGGGGGGCTACACCTTC. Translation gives CASSLPTPGGYTF.